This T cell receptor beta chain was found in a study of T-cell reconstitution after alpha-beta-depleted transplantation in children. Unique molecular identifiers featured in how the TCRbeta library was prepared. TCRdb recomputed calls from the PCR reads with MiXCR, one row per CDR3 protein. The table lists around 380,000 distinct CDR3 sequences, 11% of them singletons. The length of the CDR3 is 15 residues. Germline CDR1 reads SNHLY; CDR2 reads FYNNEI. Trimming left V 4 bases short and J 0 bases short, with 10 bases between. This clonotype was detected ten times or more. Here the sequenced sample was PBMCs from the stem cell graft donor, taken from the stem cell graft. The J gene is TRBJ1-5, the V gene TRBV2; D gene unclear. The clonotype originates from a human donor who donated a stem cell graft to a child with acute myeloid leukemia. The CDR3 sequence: CASSVEADSNQPQHF. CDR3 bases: TGTGCCAGCAGTGTAGAGGCTGATAGCAATCAGCCCCAGCATTTT.